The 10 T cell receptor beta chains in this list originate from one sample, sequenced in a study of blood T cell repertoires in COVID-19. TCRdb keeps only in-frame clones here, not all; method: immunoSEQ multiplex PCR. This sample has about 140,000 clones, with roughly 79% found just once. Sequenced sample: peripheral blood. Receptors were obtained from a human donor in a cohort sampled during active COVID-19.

CDR3: CASSDRTGVSYEQYF. CDR3 DNA: TGTGCCAGCAGTGACCGGACAGGGGTGTCCTACGAGCAGTACTTC. The chain joins TRBV6-1 to TRBJ2-7; 9 nucleotides match TRBD1. V dropped 3 bases and J dropped 1; count of bases not matched to a gene: 4. CDR3 length equals 15 residues. The V gene's germline CDR1 is MNHNS and CDR2 SASEGT.

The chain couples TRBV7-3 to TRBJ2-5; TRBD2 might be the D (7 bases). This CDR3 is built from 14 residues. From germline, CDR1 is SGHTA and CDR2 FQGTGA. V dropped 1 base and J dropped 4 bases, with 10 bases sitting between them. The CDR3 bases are TGTGCCAGCAGCTTAAGGGGGGGCGGAGAGACCCAGTACTTC. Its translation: CASSLRGGGETQYF.

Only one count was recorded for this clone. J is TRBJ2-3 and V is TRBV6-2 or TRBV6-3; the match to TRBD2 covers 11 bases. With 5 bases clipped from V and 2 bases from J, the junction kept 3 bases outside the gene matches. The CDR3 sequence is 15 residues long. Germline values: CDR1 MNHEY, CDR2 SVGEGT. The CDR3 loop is CASSRLAGPTDTQYF. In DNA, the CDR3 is TGTGCCAGCAGTCGACTAGCGGGACCCACAGATACGCAGTATTTT.

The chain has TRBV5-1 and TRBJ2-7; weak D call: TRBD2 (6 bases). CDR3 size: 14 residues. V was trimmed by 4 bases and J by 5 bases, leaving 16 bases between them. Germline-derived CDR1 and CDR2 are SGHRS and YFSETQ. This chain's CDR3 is CASSPGTEDNEQYF. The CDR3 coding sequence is TGCGCCAGCAGCCCCGGGACTGAGGACAACGAGCAGTACTTC.

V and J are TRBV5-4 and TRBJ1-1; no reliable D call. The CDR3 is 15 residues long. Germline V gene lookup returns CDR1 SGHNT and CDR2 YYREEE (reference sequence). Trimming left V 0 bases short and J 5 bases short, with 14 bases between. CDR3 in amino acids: CASSLGKVRGTEAFF. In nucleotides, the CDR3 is TGTGCCAGCAGCTTGGGAAAGGTCCGGGGAACTGAAGCTTTCTTT.

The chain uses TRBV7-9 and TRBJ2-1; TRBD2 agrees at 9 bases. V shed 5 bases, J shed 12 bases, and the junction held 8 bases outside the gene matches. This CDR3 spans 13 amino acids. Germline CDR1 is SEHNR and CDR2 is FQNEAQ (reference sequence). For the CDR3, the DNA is TGTGCCAGCAGCCCGGAGGGCGGGAGGGGGCAGTTCTTC. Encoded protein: CASSPEGGRGQFF. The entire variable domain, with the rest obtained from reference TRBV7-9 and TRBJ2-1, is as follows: DTGVSQNPRHKITKRGQNVTFRCDPISEHNRLYWYRQTLGQGPEFLTYFQNEAQLEKSRLLSDRFSAERPKGSFSTLEIQRTEQGDSAMYLCASSPEGGRGQFFGPGTRLTVL.

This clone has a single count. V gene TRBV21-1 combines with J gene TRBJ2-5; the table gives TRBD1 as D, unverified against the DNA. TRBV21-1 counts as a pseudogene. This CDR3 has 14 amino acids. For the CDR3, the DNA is TGTGCCAGCAGCAAAGGTGGCACGCAAGAGACCCAGTACTTC. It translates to CASSKGGTQETQYF.

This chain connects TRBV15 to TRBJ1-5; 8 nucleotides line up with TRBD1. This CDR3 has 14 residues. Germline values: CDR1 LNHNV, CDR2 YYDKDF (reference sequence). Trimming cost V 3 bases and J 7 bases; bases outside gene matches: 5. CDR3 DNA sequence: TGTGCCACCAGCAGGACAGGGGAAGGACAGCCCCAGCATTTT. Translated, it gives CATSRTGEGQPQHF.

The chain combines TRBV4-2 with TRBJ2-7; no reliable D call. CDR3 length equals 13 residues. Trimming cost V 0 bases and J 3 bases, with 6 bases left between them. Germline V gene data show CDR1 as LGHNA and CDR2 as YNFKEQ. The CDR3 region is CASSQDFLYEQYF. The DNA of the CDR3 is TGTGCCAGCAGCCAAGATTTTCTCTACGAGCAGTACTTC.

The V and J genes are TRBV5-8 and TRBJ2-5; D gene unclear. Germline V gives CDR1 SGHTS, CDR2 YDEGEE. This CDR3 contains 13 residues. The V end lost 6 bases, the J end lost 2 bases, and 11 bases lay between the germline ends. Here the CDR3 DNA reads TGTGCCAGCACCCTGACTGAACAAGAGACCCAGTACTTC. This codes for CASTLTEQETQYF. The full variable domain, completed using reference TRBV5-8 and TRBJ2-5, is EAGVTQSPTHLIKTRGQQATLRCSPISGHTSVYWYQQALGLGLQFLLWYDEGEERNRGNFPPRFSGRQFPNYSSELNVNALELEDSALYLCASTLTEQETQYFGPGTRLLVL.